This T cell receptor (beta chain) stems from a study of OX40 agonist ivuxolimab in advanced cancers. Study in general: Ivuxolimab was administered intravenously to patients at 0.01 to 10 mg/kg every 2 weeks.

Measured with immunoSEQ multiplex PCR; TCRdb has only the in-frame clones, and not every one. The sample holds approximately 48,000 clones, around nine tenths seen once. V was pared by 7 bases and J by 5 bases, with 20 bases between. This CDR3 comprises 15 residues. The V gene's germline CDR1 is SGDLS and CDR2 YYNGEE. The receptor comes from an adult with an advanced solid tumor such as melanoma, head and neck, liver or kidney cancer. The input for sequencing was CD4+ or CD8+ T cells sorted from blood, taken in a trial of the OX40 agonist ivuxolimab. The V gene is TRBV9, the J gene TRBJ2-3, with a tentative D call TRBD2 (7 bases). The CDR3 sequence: CASAGVRGGGDTQYF. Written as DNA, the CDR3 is TGTGCCAGCGCGGGAGTCAGGGGAGGAGGAGATACGCAGTATTTT. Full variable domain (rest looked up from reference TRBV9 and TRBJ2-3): DSGVTQTPKHLITATGQRVTLRCSPRSGDLSVYWYQQSLDQGLQFLIQYYNGEERAKGNILERFSAQQFPDLHSELNLSSLELGDSALYFCASAGVRGGGDTQYFGPGTRLTVL.